This paragraph covers one T cell receptor (beta chain) sequence. Germline V lookup: CDR1 LGHDT, CDR2 YNNKEL (reference sequence). The CDR3 is 16 amino acids. V gave up 0 bases and J gave up 1 base, with 9 bases separating them. The record originates from a study of blood T cell repertoires in COVID-19. Overall study context: Sources were T cells, B-cell-depleted T cells, or PBMCs; the material itself was cDNA or gDNA.

Per the original methods: Amplifying reference gene primers gave estimates of nucleated cell counts. Generated by immunoSEQ multiplex PCR, the TCRdb table keeps only in-frame clones and is missing some. V and J calls plus clone size are reproduced from that table; the DNA served to infer D and trimming. The sample records some 110,000 clones, under 85% being singletons. This chain joins TRBV3-1 (or the pseudogene TRBV3-2) and TRBJ2-2; possible D gene TRBD2, 5 bases. Sequenced material: peripheral blood. The TCR was taken from an older woman with acute or convalescent COVID-19. The CDR3 is CASSQDWAGNTGELFF. For the CDR3, the DNA is TGTGCCAGCAGCCAAGATTGGGCGGGGAACACCGGGGAGCTGTTTTTT.